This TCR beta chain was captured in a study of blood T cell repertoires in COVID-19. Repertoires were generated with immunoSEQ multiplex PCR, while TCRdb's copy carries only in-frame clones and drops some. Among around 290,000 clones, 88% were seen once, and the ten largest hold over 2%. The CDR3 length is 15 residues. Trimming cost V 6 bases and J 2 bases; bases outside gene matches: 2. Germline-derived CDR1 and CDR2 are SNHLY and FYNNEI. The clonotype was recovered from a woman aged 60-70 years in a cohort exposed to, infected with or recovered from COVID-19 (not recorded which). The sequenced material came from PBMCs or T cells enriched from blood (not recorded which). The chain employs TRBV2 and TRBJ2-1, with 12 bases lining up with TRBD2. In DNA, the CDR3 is TGTGCCAGCAGCCTAGCGGGAGGGACCTACAATGAGCAGTTCTTC. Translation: CASSLAGGTYNEQFF.